The source of this T cell receptor beta chain is a study of CD8+CD57+ T cells in acquired aplastic anemia. The CDR3 contains 14 residues. V lost 2 bases, J lost 0 bases, and 4 bases lay in between. Germline CDR1 SEHNR, CDR2 FQNEAQ (reference sequence). Profiling that covered TCR beta VDJ and CDR3 relied on genomic DNA as its template. TCRdb fed the reads into MiXCR, producing one record per CDR3 protein. In the table there are about 98,000 distinct CDR3 sequences, around two thirds of which are singletons. An expansion of CD8+CD57+ cells by flow cytometry had been shown in patients chosen for sequencing. There are a few counts of this clonotype.

The V gene is TRBV7-9, the J gene TRBJ2-2; D call uncertain. The clonotype comes from a human donor with aplastic anemia. The sample taken for sequencing was sorted CD4+, CD8+, or CD8+CD57+ T cells (not recorded which) from PBMCs. The CDR3 coding sequence is TGTGCCAGCAGCTTAAGGGCGAACACCGGGGAGCTGTTTTTT. Residues: CASSLRANTGELFF.